These 21 T cell receptor beta chains share one sample of origin, sequenced in a study of PD-1 blockade in mismatch repair-deficient tumors. Generated by immunoSEQ multiplex PCR, the TCRdb table keeps only in-frame clones and is missing some. The sample lists 40,000 or so clones; approximately 83% were seen once. This sample comprised PBMCs, obtained about 40 weeks after starting pembrolizumab. The receptors stem from an adult with mismatch repair-deficient cancer.

This rearrangement joins TRBV6-5 to TRBJ2-7; D is perhaps TRBD1 (6 bases). The length of the CDR3 is 15 residues. The germline V and J ends were trimmed by 3 bases and 0 bases, with 12 bases remaining between them. Looked up from germline, CDR1 is MNHEY and CDR2 is SVGAGI. Here the CDR3 reads CASSYQGRSSYEQYF. The CDR3 DNA is TGTGCCAGCAGTTATCAGGGGCGAAGCTCCTACGAGCAGTACTTC.

The V gene is TRBV7-3, the J gene TRBJ1-1; D remains ambiguous. Germline V gene lookup returns CDR1 SGHTA and CDR2 FQGTGA. The length of the CDR3 is 15 residues. Deletions cut 5 bases from V and 0 bases from J, with 13 bases between. The CDR3, as DNA: TGTGCCAGCAGCCCTACCCCGGGATTGAACACTGAAGCTTTCTTT. Translated, it gives CASSPTPGLNTEAFF.

The genes are TRBV5-1 and TRBJ2-7; 9 bases align to TRBD2. V gave up 0 bases and J gave up 6 bases; unmatched junction bases: 10. This CDR3 comprises 16 residues. Germline V gives CDR1 SGHRS, CDR2 YFSETQ. The CDR3 DNA sequence: TGCGCCAGCAGCTTGGAAGGCGGGAGGGTGTCCATCGAGCAGTACTTC. Protein sequence: CASSLEGGRVSIEQYF. The full variable domain, with the rest looked up from reference TRBV5-1 and TRBJ2-7, is KAGVTQTPRYLIKTRGQQVTLSCSPISGHRSVSWYQQTPGQGLQFLFEYFSETQRNKGNFPGRFSGRQFSNSRSEMNVSTLELGDSALYLCASSLEGGRVSIEQYFGPGTRLTVT.

The rearrangement links TRBV30 to TRBJ1-5, with TRBD1 matching over 8 bases. Germline CDR1 GTSNPN, CDR2 SVGIG (reference sequence). J lost 6 bases, V lost 0 bases, and 4 bases had no gene match. The CDR3 totals 14 residues. CDR3 nucleotides: TGTGCCTGGAGTGTTGGACAGGGCAGTCAGCCCCAGCATTTT. Residues: CAWSVGQGSQPQHF.

The chain is built from TRBV19 and TRBJ2-1; 12 bases fit TRBD2. The germline V gene encodes CDR1 LNHDA and CDR2 SQIVND (reference sequence). This CDR3 region has 16 residues. With V trimmed by 7 bases and J by 4 bases, 8 bases remained unmatched. The CDR3 DNA reads TGTGCCAGTACGGCGCTAGCGGGAGGGACTTACAATGAGCAGTTCTTC. Its translation: CASTALAGGTYNEQFF.

The chain couples TRBV11-2 to TRBJ1-5; 11 bases align to TRBD1. Trimming took 2 bases from V and 0 from J; bases not matched to a gene: 9. This CDR3 is built from 19 residues. Germline V CDR1 and CDR2: SGHAT, FQNNGV. The CDR3 loop reads CASSLWDRGSSNSNQPQHF. The CDR3 DNA reads TGTGCCAGCAGCTTATGGGACAGGGGGTCTTCTAATAGCAATCAGCCCCAGCATTTT.

This clone was seen only once. V is TRBV2 and J is TRBJ1-5; D is possibly TRBD1 (6 bases). V lost 5 bases and J 7 bases, leaving 12 bases between the germline ends. The CDR3 covers 13 residues. Germline CDR1 is SNHLY and CDR2 is FYNNEI. CDR3 residues: CASSTGSGQPQHF. CDR3 in DNA: TGTGCCAGCAGTACAGGGTCCGGGCAGCCCCAGCATTTT.

This chain joins TRBV27 and TRBJ2-2, with 7 bases matching TRBD1. Trimming at V came to 5 bases and at J to 3 bases, leaving 18 bases not matched to a gene. CDR1 and CDR2 from the germline V gene are MNHEY and SMNVEV (reference sequence). CDR3 length equals 19 residues. The CDR3 is CASSERQDRFSADTGELFF. The CDR3 nucleotides are TGTGCCAGCAGTGAACGTCAGGACAGGTTCTCAGCGGACACCGGGGAGCTGTTTTTT.

The rearrangement joins TRBV5-1 to TRBJ2-1, with 11 bases fitting TRBD2. Germline trimming cut 2 bases from V and 6 bases from J; bases unmatched to any gene: 4. CDR1 and CDR2 from the germline V gene are SGHRS and YFSETQ. This CDR3 comprises 15 residues. The CDR3 sequence is CASSLTGTSGNEQFF. For the CDR3, the DNA is TGCGCCAGCAGCTTAACCGGGACTAGCGGCAATGAGCAGTTCTTC.

In this sample, this clone turned up a few times. The chain uses TRBV19 and TRBJ2-7; weak D call: TRBD1 (6 bases). This CDR3 contains 14 residues. Germline V gives CDR1 LNHDA, CDR2 SQIVND (reference sequence). The V gene lost 5 bases and the J gene lost 4 bases, with 15 bases spanning the gap. The CDR3 region is CASSFGTIGYEQYF. The CDR3 nucleotides are TGTGCCAGTAGTTTCGGGACAATAGGTTACGAGCAGTACTTC.

V gene TRBV7-8 combines with J gene TRBJ2-7, with 10 bases matching TRBD2. Losses at the gene ends were 5 bases for V and 1 base for J; bases not matched to a gene: 8. Germline CDR1 reads SGHVS; CDR2 reads FQNEAQ. CDR3 length: 16 amino acids. The DNA for the CDR3 is TGTGCCAGCAGCCCGAGCACTAGCGGGACATCCTACGAGCAGTACTTC. It is translated as CASSPSTSGTSYEQYF. The full variable domain, completed using reference TRBV7-8 and TRBJ2-7, is GAGVSQSPRYKVAKRGQDVALRCDPISGHVSLFWYQQALGQGPEFLTYFQNEAQLDKSGLPSDRFFAERPEGSVSTLKIQRTQQEDSAVYLCASSPSTSGTSYEQYFGPGTRLTVT.

This clone was counted once. CDR3 DNA sequence: TGCGCCAGCAGCCCCCCCCTCGGACAGGGGATACTCCGTAGCACAGATACGCAGTATTTT. Amino acids: CASSPPLGQGILRSTDTQYF. The chain couples TRBV5-1 to TRBJ2-3; 9 positions agree with TRBD1. This CDR3 has 20 amino acids. The J segment lost 0 bases and the V segment lost 4 bases, leaving 18 bases of the junction unmatched. Germline values: CDR1 SGHRS, CDR2 YFSETQ. The entire variable domain, with the rest obtained from reference TRBV5-1 and TRBJ2-3, is as follows: KAGVTQTPRYLIKTRGQQVTLSCSPISGHRSVSWYQQTPGQGLQFLFEYFSETQRNKGNFPGRFSGRQFSNSRSEMNVSTLELGDSALYLCASSPPLGQGILRSTDTQYFGPGTRLTVL.

The chain employs TRBV7-9 and TRBJ2-2; D perhaps matches TRBD2 (6 bases). The germline V gene has CDR1 SEHNR and CDR2 FQNEAQ (reference sequence). The CDR3 spans 16 residues. V lost 3 bases and J lost 7, with 18 bases in between. The CDR3 reads CASSFSTGEKGGELFF. The DNA for the CDR3 is TGTGCCAGCAGCTTCAGTACGGGGGAGAAGGGCGGGGAGCTGTTTTTT. The full variable domain, with the rest looked up from reference TRBV7-9 and TRBJ2-2, is DTGVSQNPRHKITKRGQNVTFRCDPISEHNRLYWYRQTLGQGPEFLTYFQNEAQLEKSRLLSDRFSAERPKGSFSTLEIQRTEQGDSAMYLCASSFSTGEKGGELFFGEGSRLTVL.

This chain connects TRBV6-5 to TRBJ1-2, with 7 bases that match TRBD1. Germline V gene lookup returns CDR1 MNHEY and CDR2 SVGAGI. J was trimmed by 2 bases and V by 0 bases; bases with no gene match: 0. The CDR3 consists of 14 residues. The DNA for the CDR3 is TGTGCCAGCAGTTACTCACAGGGGAACTATGGCTACACCTTC. This codes for CASSYSQGNYGYTF.

The J gene is TRBJ2-7, the V gene TRBV2; 7 bases line up with TRBD1. V dropped 7 bases and J dropped 2; count of bases not matched to a gene: 5. Germline V CDR1 and CDR2: SNHLY, FYNNEI. The CDR3 extends over 13 amino acids. The CDR3 here is CASTADRTYEQYF. The CDR3 DNA reads as TGTGCCAGCACCGCGGACAGGACCTACGAGCAGTACTTC.

The chain is built from TRBV5-1 and TRBJ2-7, with 9 positions matching TRBD2. The length of the CDR3 is 15 residues. The germline CDR1 and CDR2 sequences are SGHRS and YFSETQ. J was trimmed by 3 bases and V by 0 bases; bases with no gene match: 4. CDR3 protein: CASSLVGGRVYEQYF. CDR3 bases: TGCGCCAGCAGCTTGGTGGGCGGGAGGGTCTACGAGCAGTACTTC.

The chain combines TRBV11-2 with TRBJ1-2, with 7 bases aligning to TRBD1. The CDR3 loop spans 16 amino acids. CDR1 is SGHAT and CDR2 is FQNNGV in the germline V gene. Trimming took 2 bases from V and 5 from J; bases not matched to a gene: 11. The CDR3: CASSLTAPGQLYGYTF. The CDR3, as DNA: TGTGCCAGCAGCTTAACAGCGCCGGGACAGTTATATGGCTACACCTTC.

The CDR3: CASSQGLAGGREQFF. CDR3 DNA: TGTGCCAGCAGCCAGGGACTAGCGGGAGGGCGTGAGCAGTTCTTC. The chain links TRBV7-7 to TRBJ2-1, with 16 bases matching TRBD2. This CDR3 spans 15 amino acids. Germline assignment: CDR1 SSHAT and CDR2 FNYEAQ (reference sequence). Germline trimming cut 5 bases from V and 9 bases from J; bases unmatched to any gene: 4. Combining the CDR3 with reference TRBV7-7 and TRBJ2-1 gives the whole variable domain GAGVSQSPRYKVTKRGQDVTLRCDPISSHATLYWYQQALGQGPEFLTYFNYEAQPDKSGLPSDRFSAERPEGSISTLTIQRTEQRDSAMYRCASSQGLAGGREQFFGPGTRLTVL.

The V gene is TRBV19, the J gene TRBJ2-7; D gene unclear. V lost 1 base to trimming and J lost 0 bases, with 7 bases between them. This CDR3 is built from 14 residues. CDR1 is LNHDA, CDR2 SQIVND, per germline (reference sequence). DNA of the CDR3: TGTGCCAGTAGTATAGGGTACAACTCCTACGAGCAGTACTTC. Translating it yields CASSIGYNSYEQYF. The entire variable domain, with the rest obtained from reference TRBV19 and TRBJ2-7, is as follows: DGGITQSPKYLFRKEGQNVTLSCEQNLNHDAMYWYRQDPGQGLRLIYYSQIVNDFQKGDIAEGYSVSREKKESFPLTVTSAQKNPTAFYLCASSIGYNSYEQYFGPGTRLTVT.

The V call is TRBV10-3, the J call TRBJ2-1, with 7 bases identical to TRBD2. The CDR3 runs 15 residues. Losses at the gene ends were 4 bases for V and 1 base for J; bases not matched to a gene: 4. Per germline, CDR1 ENHRY and CDR2 SYGVKD. In DNA, the CDR3 is TGTGCCATCAGTGGGGGAGGGAATTCCTACAATGAGCAGTTCTTC. As protein: CAISGGGNSYNEQFF.

The count of this clone is one. J is TRBJ1-1 and V is TRBV5-4, with 8 bases aligning to TRBD1. Germline V CDR1 and CDR2: SGHNT, YYREEE (reference sequence). Trimming took 0 bases from V and 8 from J; bases not matched to a gene: 3. The CDR3 length is 13 residues. The CDR3 sequence: CASSLDRQGEAFF. CDR3 nucleotide sequence: TGTGCCAGCAGCTTGGATCGACAGGGGGAAGCTTTCTTT.